Listed below are T cell receptor beta chains from one sample, sequenced in a study of a mutant IDH1 vaccine in newly diagnosed glioma. These TCRs' antigens remain unknown. The data were produced by immunoSEQ multiplex PCR, yet TCRdb's version contains in-frame clones alone and is incomplete. The profile covers some 33,000 clones, with about 56% appearing a single time and roughly 11% taken by the ten largest. The material was PBMCs, obtained from a glioma patient whose treatment included an IDH1 peptide vaccine. The origin of the receptors is a woman aged 18 to 35 with glioma. Both conserved end residues are part of each CDR3. Each record gives: CDR3 protein, J gene, D gene, V gene. The D gene is left open where the match is weak.

cdr3_aa: CASSLVTENTEAFF
j_call: TRBJ1-1
d_call: .
v_call: TRBV5-4

cdr3_aa: CASSPGGVNSPLHF
j_call: TRBJ1-6
d_call: .
v_call: TRBV11-3

cdr3_aa: CASRKAGGTETQYF
j_call: TRBJ2-5
d_call: TRBD1
v_call: TRBV11-2

cdr3_aa: CASSIAQGNQPQHF
j_call: TRBJ1-5
d_call: .
v_call: TRBV19

cdr3_aa: CASSGGTAYNEQFF
j_call: TRBJ2-1
d_call: .
v_call: TRBV7-2

cdr3_aa: CASSTGGGRGTEAFF
j_call: TRBJ1-1
d_call: TRBD1
v_call: TRBV4-2

cdr3_aa: CASSFRVSNTEAFF
j_call: TRBJ1-1
d_call: .
v_call: TRBV6-5

cdr3_aa: CASSFGRWQGTSPGNTIYF
j_call: TRBJ1-3
d_call: .
v_call: TRBV7-9

cdr3_aa: CSVREGDYNSPLHF
j_call: TRBJ1-6
d_call: .
v_call: TRBV29-1

cdr3_aa: CAIHPRTLVNGYTF
j_call: TRBJ1-2
d_call: .
v_call: TRBV10-1

cdr3_aa: CASSPGTGKSYGYTF
j_call: TRBJ1-2
d_call: TRBD1
v_call: TRBV6-5

cdr3_aa: CASRPNTGELFF
j_call: TRBJ2-2
d_call: .
v_call: TRBV5-1

cdr3_aa: CASSLPSQAFF
j_call: TRBJ1-1
d_call: .
v_call: TRBV7-9

cdr3_aa: CASSPEIGRYNQPQHF
j_call: TRBJ1-5
d_call: .
v_call: TRBV4-1

cdr3_aa: CATSRDRGRRSGELFF
j_call: TRBJ2-2
d_call: .
v_call: TRBV15

cdr3_aa: CASAPQGILGTEAFF
j_call: TRBJ1-1
d_call: .
v_call: TRBV19

cdr3_aa: CASSLGAGLGGNTIYF
j_call: TRBJ1-3
d_call: .
v_call: TRBV7-8

cdr3_aa: CASLEAGRGSNQPQHF
j_call: TRBJ1-5
d_call: .
v_call: TRBV19

cdr3_aa: CASSLAFGQPHTDTQYF
j_call: TRBJ2-3
d_call: .
v_call: TRBV7-2

cdr3_aa: CASSLVQGMGTEAFF
j_call: TRBJ1-1
d_call: .
v_call: TRBV5-1

cdr3_aa: CAWGDYNSPLHF
j_call: TRBJ1-6
d_call: .
v_call: TRBV30

cdr3_aa: CAVRKSGQREGSSYNEQFF
j_call: TRBJ2-1
d_call: TRBD2
v_call: TRBV10-3

cdr3_aa: CASTVPGNQPQHF
j_call: TRBJ1-5
d_call: .
v_call: TRBV6-6

cdr3_aa: CASSLGQGFMEAFF
j_call: TRBJ1-1
d_call: TRBD1
v_call: TRBV5-6

cdr3_aa: CASSFGTGWSTDTQYF
j_call: TRBJ2-3
d_call: TRBD1
v_call: TRBV18

cdr3_aa: CASGLNQGSSNQPQHF
j_call: TRBJ1-5
d_call: .
v_call: TRBV12-5

cdr3_aa: CASSRSPATTLRGYTEAFF
j_call: TRBJ1-1
d_call: .
v_call: TRBV7-9

cdr3_aa: CASSSPTVLREQYF
j_call: TRBJ2-7
d_call: .
v_call: TRBV5-5

cdr3_aa: CASSQQGRDTGELFF
j_call: TRBJ2-2
d_call: .
v_call: TRBV19

cdr3_aa: CASRAGTFNTGELFF
j_call: TRBJ2-2
d_call: .
v_call: TRBV27

cdr3_aa: CASSFQTGQLYEQYF
j_call: TRBJ2-7
d_call: TRBD1
v_call: TRBV11-3

cdr3_aa: CASSQDGWSPLHF
j_call: TRBJ1-6
d_call: .
v_call: TRBV4-3

cdr3_aa: CASNRERTNTGELFF
j_call: TRBJ2-2
d_call: .
v_call: TRBV6-1

cdr3_aa: CASSLERAPIDEQYF
j_call: TRBJ2-7
d_call: .
v_call: TRBV5-6

cdr3_aa: CASNGDSYEQYF
j_call: TRBJ2-7
d_call: .
v_call: TRBV6-1

cdr3_aa: CASKPEGFTYNEQFF
j_call: TRBJ2-1
d_call: .
v_call: TRBV19

cdr3_aa: CASSYPGSWETQYF
j_call: TRBJ2-5
d_call: .
v_call: TRBV28

cdr3_aa: CASIGQGGGQYF
j_call: TRBJ2-7
d_call: TRBD1
v_call: TRBV2

cdr3_aa: CASNPPQGGWETQYF
j_call: TRBJ2-5
d_call: .
v_call: TRBV2

cdr3_aa: CASSRDGATNEKLFF
j_call: TRBJ1-4
d_call: .
v_call: TRBV6-6

cdr3_aa: CASAAGRYSNEQYF
j_call: TRBJ2-7
d_call: .
v_call: TRBV7-2

cdr3_aa: CASSFPVGETGNTIYF
j_call: TRBJ1-3
d_call: .
v_call: TRBV7-2

cdr3_aa: CASSMAPKGETQYF
j_call: TRBJ2-5
d_call: .
v_call: TRBV21-1

cdr3_aa: CAISEGRVQDTQYF
j_call: TRBJ2-3
d_call: .
v_call: TRBV10-3

cdr3_aa: CASSYRGAGELFF
j_call: TRBJ2-2
d_call: TRBD2
v_call: TRBV7-2

cdr3_aa: CAWSVEGADTEAFF
j_call: TRBJ1-1
d_call: TRBD1
v_call: TRBV30

cdr3_aa: CASSLAAGTSNQPQHF
j_call: TRBJ1-5
d_call: .
v_call: TRBV5-6

cdr3_aa: CASSFLAPAYNYGYTF
j_call: TRBJ1-2
d_call: .
v_call: TRBV5-1

cdr3_aa: CASSQYSSYEQYF
j_call: TRBJ2-7
d_call: .
v_call: TRBV4-1

cdr3_aa: CASSPGTGANTEAFF
j_call: TRBJ1-1
d_call: TRBD1
v_call: TRBV7-6

cdr3_aa: CASSLKGQQETQYF
j_call: TRBJ2-5
d_call: TRBD1
v_call: TRBV5-1

cdr3_aa: CASSLSGQFYEQYF
j_call: TRBJ2-7
d_call: .
v_call: TRBV7-2

cdr3_aa: CASSQNYGSSGNTIYF
j_call: TRBJ1-3
d_call: .
v_call: TRBV4-1

cdr3_aa: CASSSVTGHMNTEAFF
j_call: TRBJ1-1
d_call: .
v_call: TRBV5-1

cdr3_aa: CASSGGQEKLFPGELFF
j_call: TRBJ2-2
d_call: TRBD1
v_call: TRBV6-1

cdr3_aa: CAISGGTSGSGDEQFF
j_call: TRBJ2-1
d_call: TRBD2
v_call: TRBV10-3

cdr3_aa: CASSATSGSGGGPGELFF
j_call: TRBJ2-2
d_call: TRBD2
v_call: TRBV4-2

cdr3_aa: CASIRGPGEKLFF
j_call: TRBJ1-4
d_call: TRBD1
v_call: TRBV19

cdr3_aa: CASSPGTGNTGELFF
j_call: TRBJ2-2
d_call: TRBD1
v_call: TRBV28